These 10 T cell receptor beta chains were sequenced from one sample in a study of siplizumab effects on memory and regulatory T cells. Method: immunoSEQ multiplex PCR; TCRdb's copy keeps in-frame clones and lacks some. The sample shows some 65,000 clones, about 90% of them seen only once. Material for sequencing was Tregs sorted from blood. All receptors derive from a human donor in good health.

This sequence joins TRBV19 and TRBJ2-7, with D hard to call. The CDR3 is 16 amino acids. The germline gives CDR1 LNHDA, CDR2 SQIVND (reference sequence). Trimming stripped 1 base from V and 0 bases from J, with 13 bases between. The DNA of the CDR3 is TGTGCCAGTAGTATAGGAGGCGGAATTTCCTCCTACGAGCAGTACTTC. Its protein is CASSIGGGISSYEQYF.

The V gene is TRBV21-1, the J gene TRBJ2-7; the DNA was not compared with TRBD1, the D call given in the table. TRBV21-1 has pseudogene status. This CDR3 region has 16 residues. CDR3 region: CASSTTGTGDIVEQYF. The CDR3 nucleotides read TGTGCCAGCAGCACCACCGGGACAGGGGATATAGTCGAGCAGTACTTC.

The chain carries TRBV10-3 and TRBJ2-3; 8 bases line up with TRBD1. The germline V gene has CDR1 ENHRY and CDR2 SYGVKD. J gave up 1 base and V 10 bases, and 4 bases lay outside the gene matches. The CDR3 contains 13 residues. The DNA for the CDR3 is TGTGCCACCGGACAGGGAGGCACAGATACGCAGTATTTT. Encoded protein: CATGQGGTDTQYF.

The chain links TRBV30 to TRBJ2-3; D unclear. Trimming left V 2 bases short and J 3 bases short, with 6 bases between. Germline CDR1 reads GTSNPN; CDR2 reads SVGIG (reference sequence). The CDR3 extends over 12 amino acids. The CDR3 DNA sequence: TGTGCCTGGAGTCAGGATACAGATACGCAGTATTTT. Its protein product is CAWSQDTDTQYF.

The J gene is TRBJ2-2, the V gene TRBV21-1. TRBV21-1 is deemed a pseudogene. The CDR3 contains 19 residues. The CDR3, as DNA: TGTGCCAGCAGCCGGGACCTGAAAGGGGCCCGGCTCTATGGCGGGGAGCTGTTTTTT. Its translation: CASSRDLKGARLYGGELFF.

This clone occurred once. The chain employs TRBV5-1 and TRBJ2-7; D might be TRBD1 or TRBD2, each matching 5 bases. V was shortened by 3 bases and J by 0 bases, with 13 bases between the two germline ends. The CDR3 is 15 amino acids. In germline, CDR1 is SGHRS, CDR2 YFSETQ. The CDR3: CASSWGTGASYEQYF. In nucleotides, the CDR3 is TGCGCCAGCAGCTGGGGGACCGGGGCCTCCTACGAGCAGTACTTC.

For the CDR3, the DNA is TGTGCTTCCGGGTACGGGATTTACGAGCAGTACTTC. Its translation is CASGYGIYEQYF. V usage is TRBV5-4 and J usage is TRBJ2-7; D is perhaps TRBD2 (5 bases). The germline V gene encodes CDR1 SGHNT and CDR2 YYREEE (reference sequence). This CDR3 has 12 residues.

The chain combines TRBV19 with TRBJ1-5, with D unclear. Germline CDR1 is LNHDA and CDR2 is SQIVND (reference sequence). V was shortened by 2 bases and J by 4 bases, with 15 bases between the two germline ends. The CDR3 runs 16 residues. As DNA, the CDR3 is TGTGCCAGTAGTATAACAGTCTCACCGCAAAATCAGCCCCAGCATTTT. Its protein product is CASSITVSPQNQPQHF.

The chain carries TRBV7-6 and TRBJ2-3; 10 bases are shared with TRBD2. The CDR3 has 16 residues. V was clipped by 4 bases and J by 1 base; unmatched bases: 5. Germline V lookup: CDR1 SGHVS, CDR2 FNYEAQ. CDR3 nucleotides: TGTGCCAGCAGCTCCAAGCTAGCGGGAGGCACAGATACGCAGTATTTT. Translation: CASSSKLAGGTDTQYF.

This clone showed up just a few times. This sample also contains other DNA sequences that code for the same CDR3. The chain combines TRBV5-1 with TRBJ1-4; TRBD1 might be the D (6 bases). Per the germline V gene, CDR1 is SGHRS and CDR2 is YFSETQ. V lost 4 bases to trimming and J lost 5 bases, with 18 bases between them. The CDR3 runs to 16 residues. CDR3 coding DNA: TGCGCCAGCAGCCTACTCGGGCAGGGGAGCAATGAAAAACTGTTTTTT. This translates into CASSLLGQGSNEKLFF.